This TCR beta chain was sequenced for a study of T cells in narcolepsy. Sequencing used immunoSEQ multiplex PCR; TCRdb keeps in-frame clones, though not all of them. The sample holds approximately 35,000 clones, over 80% seen once. In regard to this clone: Germline and junction disagree at one end, which may indicate a read error.

Input material: memory (CD45RA-) CD4+ T cells from blood. The TCR sequence derives from a human donor in good health.

CDR3 residues: CASRAGQGTQYF. CDR3 DNA: TGTGCCAGTAGGGCAGGGCAAGGGACCCAGTACTTC. V usage is TRBV6-6 and J usage is TRBJ2-5; tentative D call: TRBD1 (5 bases). The germline V gene encodes CDR1 MNHNY and CDR2 SVGAGI (reference sequence). CDR3 length: 12 amino acids.